This TCR beta chain was observed in a study of blood T cell repertoires in COVID-19. Study-level background: Samples taken during acute and convalescent COVID-19 were collected in the United States, Italy and Spain.

Seattle's cohort entered during active infection and was followed longitudinally. Per the original data handling: Amplification with reference gene primers provided the estimates of nucleated cell counts. Sequenced by immunoSEQ multiplex PCR; TCRdb stores in-frame clones only, minus some. V and J calls and clone size are as listed in that table; D and trimming were resolved from the DNA. The data contain more than 200,000 clones, approximately 86% of them singletons. This CDR3 has 23 amino acids. CDR1 is MNHEY and CDR2 is SVGEGT in the germline V gene. Losses at the gene ends were 6 bases for V and 0 bases for J; bases not matched to a gene: 23.

The genes are TRBV6-2 or TRBV6-3 and TRBJ1-6; 10 bases are shared with TRBD1. The clonotype comes from a woman aged 55-70 years with COVID-19, enrolled during active disease. Sequencing was done on a sample of peripheral blood. CDR3 protein: CASRPNTDAGTGVRISYNSPLHF. Written as DNA, the CDR3 is TGTGCCAGCAGGCCTAACACCGATGCCGGGACAGGGGTTCGAATCTCCTATAATTCACCCCTCCACTTT.